This T cell receptor (beta chain) was captured in a study of cytomegalovirus exposure and HLA in healthy donors. The junction had 4 bases not matched to a gene; V was cut back by 2 bases and J by 9 bases. Germline V CDR1 and CDR2: MNHEY, SVGAGI. The CDR3 spans 12 residues. As concerns this clone: Antigen unknown.

Study conclusions and caveats: Presence/absence analyses took donor sequencing depth as roughly uniform.

The PCR was carried out with 60 Vbeta primers and 13 Jbeta primers. Data came from immunoSEQ multiplex PCR; TCRdb stores just in-frame clones and leaves some out. The table records 90,000 to 150,000 clones, approximately 80% of them present only once. This TCR was sampled from a man aged 50 or older in good health and CMV-seronegative. This chain uses TRBV6-5 with TRBJ2-7, with 7 nucleotides matching TRBD2. Sequencing input: PBMCs. The CDR3 spells CASSYGGEWQYF. The CDR3 DNA reads TGTGCCAGCAGTTACGGGGGGGAATGGCAGTACTTC.